Presented here are 4 T cell receptor beta chains from one specimen sequenced in a study of lymphopenia after photon versus proton radiotherapy. TCRdb keeps only in-frame clones here, not all; method: immunoSEQ multiplex PCR. The data hold 150,000 or so clones, with about nine tenths observed a single time. Sequences were derived from peripheral blood, sampled from a patient treated with photon-based radiotherapy. These receptors were obtained from a man over 45 with gastric cancer.

The V call is TRBV27, the J call TRBJ1-5, with no clear D. The CDR3 sequence is 13 residues long. Trimming shortened V by 2 bases and J by 3 bases, and 5 bases separated the two germline ends. Per germline, CDR1 MNHEY and CDR2 SMNVEV (reference sequence). CDR3: CASSLRDNQPQHF. For the CDR3, the DNA is TGTGCCAGCAGTTTAAGGGACAATCAGCCCCAGCATTTT.

A single count supports this clone. The chain joins TRBV6-5 to TRBJ1-2; possible D gene TRBD1, 6 bases. Germline lookup yields CDR1 MNHEY and CDR2 SVGAGI. V lost 6 bases, J lost 2 bases, and 16 bases lay in between. The CDR3 is 15 residues long. CDR3 bases: TGTGCCAGCAGAAAGGGTGCAGGGGCAAACTATGGCTACACCTTC. Amino acids: CASRKGAGANYGYTF.

The V call is TRBV30, the J call TRBJ2-7; D is ambiguous. CDR3 size: 13 residues. V lost 0 bases to trimming and J lost 2 bases, with 8 bases between them. Germline V gene data show CDR1 as GTSNPN and CDR2 as SVGIG (reference sequence). The CDR3 DNA reads TGTGCCTGGAGTGTTGGTGGGACCTACGAGCAGTACTTC. This translates into CAWSVGGTYEQYF.

The chain couples TRBV5-4 to TRBJ2-5, with D perhaps matching TRBD2 (5 bases). Germline V CDR1 and CDR2: SGHNT, YYREEE (reference sequence). The CDR3 loop spans 13 amino acids. V lost 0 bases to trimming and J lost 5 bases, with 8 bases between them. The CDR3 loop is CASSLGGVETQYF. The CDR3 DNA sequence: TGTGCCAGCAGCTTGGGGGGAGTGGAGACCCAGTACTTC.